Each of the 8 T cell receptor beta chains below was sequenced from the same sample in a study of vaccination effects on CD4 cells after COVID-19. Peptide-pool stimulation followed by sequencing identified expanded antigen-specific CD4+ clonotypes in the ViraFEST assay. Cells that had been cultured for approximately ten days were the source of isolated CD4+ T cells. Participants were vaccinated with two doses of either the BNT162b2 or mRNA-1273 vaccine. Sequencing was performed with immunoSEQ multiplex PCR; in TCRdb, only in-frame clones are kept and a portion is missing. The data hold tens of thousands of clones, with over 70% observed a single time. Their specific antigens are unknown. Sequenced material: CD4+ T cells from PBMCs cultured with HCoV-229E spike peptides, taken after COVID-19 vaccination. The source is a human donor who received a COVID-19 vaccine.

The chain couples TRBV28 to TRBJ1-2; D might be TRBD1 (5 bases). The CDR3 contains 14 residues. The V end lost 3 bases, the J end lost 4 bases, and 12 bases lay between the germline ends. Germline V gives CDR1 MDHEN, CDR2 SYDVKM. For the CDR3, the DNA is TGTGCCAGCAGTTTCCTGGCAGGGACCTATGGCTACACCTTC. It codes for CASSFLAGTYGYTF.

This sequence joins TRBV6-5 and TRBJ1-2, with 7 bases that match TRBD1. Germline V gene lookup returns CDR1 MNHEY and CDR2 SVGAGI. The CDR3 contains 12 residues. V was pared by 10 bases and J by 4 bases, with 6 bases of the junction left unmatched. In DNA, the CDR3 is TGTGCCACCCAGGGGGGCTCCTATGGCTACACCTTC. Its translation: CATQGGSYGYTF.

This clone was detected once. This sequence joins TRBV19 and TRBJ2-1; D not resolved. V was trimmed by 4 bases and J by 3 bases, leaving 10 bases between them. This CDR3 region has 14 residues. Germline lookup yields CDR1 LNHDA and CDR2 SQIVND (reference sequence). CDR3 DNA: TGTGCCAGTAGTACCTCGAGAGACTACAATGAGCAGTTCTTC. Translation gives CASSTSRDYNEQFF.

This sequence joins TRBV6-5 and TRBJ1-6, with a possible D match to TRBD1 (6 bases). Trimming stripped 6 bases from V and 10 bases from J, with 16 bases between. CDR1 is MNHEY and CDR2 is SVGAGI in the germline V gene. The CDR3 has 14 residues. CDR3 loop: CASRASGVQSPLHF. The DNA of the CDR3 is TGTGCCAGCAGGGCCTCAGGGGTTCAATCACCCCTCCACTTT.

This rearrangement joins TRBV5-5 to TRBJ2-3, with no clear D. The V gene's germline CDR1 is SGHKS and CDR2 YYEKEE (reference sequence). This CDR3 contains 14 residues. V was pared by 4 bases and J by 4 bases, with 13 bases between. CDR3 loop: CASSNPRSPDTQYF. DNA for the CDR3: TGTGCCAGCAGCAACCCACGGTCCCCAGATACGCAGTATTTT.

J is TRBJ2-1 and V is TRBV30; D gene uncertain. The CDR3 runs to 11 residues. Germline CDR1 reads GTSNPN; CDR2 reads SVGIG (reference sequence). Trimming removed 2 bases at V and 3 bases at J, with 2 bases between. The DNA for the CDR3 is TGTGCCTGGAGTTTCTACAATGAGCAGTTCTTC. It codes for CAWSFYNEQFF.

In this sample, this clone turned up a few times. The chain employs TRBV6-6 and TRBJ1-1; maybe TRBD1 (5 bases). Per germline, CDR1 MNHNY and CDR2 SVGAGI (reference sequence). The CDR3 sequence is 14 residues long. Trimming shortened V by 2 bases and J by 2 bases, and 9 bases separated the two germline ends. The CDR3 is CASSYRQTNTEAFF. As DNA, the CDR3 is TGTGCCAGCAGTTACCGACAGACTAACACTGAAGCTTTCTTT.

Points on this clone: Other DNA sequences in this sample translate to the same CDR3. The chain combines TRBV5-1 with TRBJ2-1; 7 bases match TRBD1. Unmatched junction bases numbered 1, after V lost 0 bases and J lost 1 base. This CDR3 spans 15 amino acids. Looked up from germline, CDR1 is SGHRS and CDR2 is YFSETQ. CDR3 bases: TGCGCCAGCAGCTTGGGACAGGGATCCTACAATGAGCAGTTCTTC. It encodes CASSLGQGSYNEQFF.